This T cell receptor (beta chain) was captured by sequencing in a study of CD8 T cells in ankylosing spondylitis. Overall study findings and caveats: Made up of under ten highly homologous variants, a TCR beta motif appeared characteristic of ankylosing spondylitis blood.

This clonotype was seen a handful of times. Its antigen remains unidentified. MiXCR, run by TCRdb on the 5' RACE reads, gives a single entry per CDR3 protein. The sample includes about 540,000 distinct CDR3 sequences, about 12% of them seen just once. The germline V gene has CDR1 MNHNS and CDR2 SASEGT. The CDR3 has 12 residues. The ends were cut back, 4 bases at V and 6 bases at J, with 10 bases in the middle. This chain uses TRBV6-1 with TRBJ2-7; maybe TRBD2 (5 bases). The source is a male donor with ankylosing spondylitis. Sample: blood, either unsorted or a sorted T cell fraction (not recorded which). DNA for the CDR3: TGTGCCAGCAGTGTTGGAGGTGGCGAGCAGTACGTC. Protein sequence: CASSVGGGEQYV.